This entry is about one T cell receptor (beta chain). This sample was taken from a study of monozygotic twins with inflammatory bowel disease. Two rounds of nested PCR, of roughly 16 and 10 cycles, were run on TCRalpha and TCRbeta cDNA. From the 5' RACE reads, TCRdb lists one entry per CDR3 protein and no DNA. The sample has under 130,000 distinct CDR3 sequences; the top ten hold 1.5% to 2%. This CDR3 is 15 amino acids long. Germline CDR1 reads MNHEY; CDR2 reads SMNVEV (reference sequence). The sequencing input was blood. The chain is built from TRBV27 and TRBJ2-7. This receptor was identified in a human donor with ulcerative colitis or Crohn's disease, or a healthy co-twin of an affected twin (not recorded which). CDR3 region: CASSLRPGDLIEQYF.